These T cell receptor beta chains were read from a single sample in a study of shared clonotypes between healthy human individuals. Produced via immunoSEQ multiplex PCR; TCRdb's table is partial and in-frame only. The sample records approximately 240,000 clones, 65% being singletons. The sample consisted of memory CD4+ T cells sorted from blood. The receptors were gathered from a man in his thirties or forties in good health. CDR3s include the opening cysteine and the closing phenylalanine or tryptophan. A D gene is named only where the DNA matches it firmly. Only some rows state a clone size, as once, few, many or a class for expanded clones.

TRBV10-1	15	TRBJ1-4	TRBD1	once	TGCGCCAGCAGTGAGAACAGGGGCCAGAGTGAAAAACTGTTTTTT	CASSENRGQSEKLFF
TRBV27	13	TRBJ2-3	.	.	TGTGCCAGCAGTTTACTAAACACAGATACGCAGTATTTT	CASSLLNTDTQYF
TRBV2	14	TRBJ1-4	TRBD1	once	TGTGCCAGCAGGGAGGACAGGGGGCATGAAAAACTGTTTTTT	CASREDRGHEKLFF
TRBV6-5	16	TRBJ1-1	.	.	TGTGCCAGCAGTTATAGGGGGGGAGTTTTGAACACTGAAGCTTTCTTT	CASSYRGGVLNTEAFF
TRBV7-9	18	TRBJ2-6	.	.	TGTGCCAGCAGCTCCAGAGCTTCAGACTTGACTGGGGCCAACGTCCTGACTTTC	CASSSRASDLTGANVLTF
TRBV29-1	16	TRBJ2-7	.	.	TGCAGCGTTGAGTTGACCTCAGGGCTTAGCTCCTACGAGCAGTACTTC	CSVELTSGLSSYEQYF
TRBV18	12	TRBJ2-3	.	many	TGTGCCAGCTCACCTTCAGCAGATACGCAGTATTTT	CASSPSADTQYF
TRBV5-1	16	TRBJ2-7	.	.	TGCGCCAGCAGCTTGGGAGGCGGCGGCCTCTACTACGAGCAGTACTTC	CASSLGGGGLYYEQYF
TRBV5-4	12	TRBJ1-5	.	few	TGTGCCAGCAGCTTGTACGGTCAGCCCCAGCATTTT	CASSLYGQPQHF
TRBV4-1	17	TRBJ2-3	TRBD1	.	TGCGCCAGCAGCCAAGAGGGGAGGGACAGGGGCGCAGATACGCAGTATTTT	CASSQEGRDRGADTQYF
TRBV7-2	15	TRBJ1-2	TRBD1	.	TGTGCCAGCAGCTTAGTACAGGGGGCTTGGTATGGCTACACCTTC	CASSLVQGAWYGYTF
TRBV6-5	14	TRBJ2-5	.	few	TGTGCCAGCAGTTACGCTACTAGCTTAGAGACCCAGTACTTC	CASSYATSLETQYF
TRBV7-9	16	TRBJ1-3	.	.	TGTGCCAGCAGCTTATTTGAGGCAATCTCTGGAAACACCATATATTTT	CASSLFEAISGNTIYF
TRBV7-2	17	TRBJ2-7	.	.	TGTGCCAGCAGCTTTAAACTGGGGGGCAGGGCCTCCTACGAGCAGTACTTC	CASSFKLGGRASYEQYF
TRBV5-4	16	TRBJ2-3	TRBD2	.	TGTGCCAGCAGCTTCGGACTAGCGGGAGCGGGAGATACGCAGTATTTT	CASSFGLAGAGDTQYF
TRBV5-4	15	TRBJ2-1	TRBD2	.	TGTGCCAGCAGCTCAACCGGGACTAGCGGGAGGGCCTGGATCTTC	CASSSTGTSGRAWIF
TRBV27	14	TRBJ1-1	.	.	TGTGCCAGCAGTTTACAGGGAGGTATCACTGAAGCTTTCTTT	CASSLQGGITEAFF
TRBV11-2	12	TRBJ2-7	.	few	TGTGCCAGCAGCCCCAGGGCCCTTGAGCAGTACTTC	CASSPRALEQYF
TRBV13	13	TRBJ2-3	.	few	TGTGCCAGCGTTGCCCGGGGCACAGATACGCAGTATTTT	CASVARGTDTQYF
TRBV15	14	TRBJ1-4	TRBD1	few	TGTGCCACCAGCAGGGGACAGGCAAATGAAAAACTGTTTTTT	CATSRGQANEKLFF
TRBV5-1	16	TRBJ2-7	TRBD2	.	TGCGCCAGCAGCTCGGGACTAGCGGGAGGGTTCGACGAGCAGTACTTC	CASSSGLAGGFDEQYF
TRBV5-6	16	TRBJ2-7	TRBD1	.	TGTGCCAGCAGCTTGGGATGGGACAGGGATCCAAACGAGCAGTACTTC	CASSLGWDRDPNEQYF
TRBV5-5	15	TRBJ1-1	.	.	TGTGCCAGCAGCTTGGTACCGGGGGCGCATGCTGAAGCTTTCTTT	CASSLVPGAHAEAFF
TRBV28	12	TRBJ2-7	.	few	TGTGCCAGCAGTTCCCACCCCTACGAGCAGTACTTC	CASSSHPYEQYF
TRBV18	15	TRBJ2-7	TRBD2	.	TGTGCCAGCTCACGGGGGGGGACTAGCGAATACGAGCAGTACTTC	CASSRGGTSEYEQYF
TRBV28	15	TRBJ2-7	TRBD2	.	TGTGCCAGCAGTACTCGGCGGGAGAGTTGGTACGAGCAGTACTTC	CASSTRRESWYEQYF
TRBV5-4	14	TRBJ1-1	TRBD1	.	TGTGCCAGCAGCAGGGGACAGACTTACACTGAAGCTTTCTTT	CASSRGQTYTEAFF
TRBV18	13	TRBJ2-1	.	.	TGTGCCAGCGCGCCGGAACTTACGAATGAGCAGTTCTTC	CASAPELTNEQFF
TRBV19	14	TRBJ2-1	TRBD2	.	TGTGCCAGTAGTATGTCTAGCGGGAGGAATGAGCAGTTCTTC	CASSMSSGRNEQFF
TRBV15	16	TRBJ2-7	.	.	TGTGCCACCAGCAGACATAAGGGAGTTTTAAGCTACGAGCAGTACTTC	CATSRHKGVLSYEQYF
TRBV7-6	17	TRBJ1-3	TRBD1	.	TGTGCCAGCAGCTTAGGCCCGGGACAGCCCTCTGGAAACACCATATATTTT	CASSLGPGQPSGNTIYF
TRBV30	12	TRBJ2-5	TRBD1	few	TGTGCCTGGTCAAGGGGGCTGGAGACCCAGTACTTC	CAWSRGLETQYF
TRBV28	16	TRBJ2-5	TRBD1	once	TGTGCCAGCAGTTTGGGCACCGGGACAGCCCAAGAGACCCAGTACTTC	CASSLGTGTAQETQYF
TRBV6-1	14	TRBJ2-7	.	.	TGTGCCAGCTCAAACTACGGGTCCACATACGAGCAGTACTTC	CASSNYGSTYEQYF
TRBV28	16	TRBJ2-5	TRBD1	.	TGTGCCAGCAGGGGGACAGGGTTCTTGGGGCAAGAGACCCAGTACTTC	CASRGTGFLGQETQYF
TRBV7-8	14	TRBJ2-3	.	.	TGTGCCAGCAGCTTAGGGGTCCACACAGATACGCAGTATTTT	CASSLGVHTDTQYF
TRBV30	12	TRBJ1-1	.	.	TGTGCCTGGAGGTCCGGGACTACCAAACGTTTCTTT	CAWRSGTTKRFF
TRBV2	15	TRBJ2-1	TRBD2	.	TGTGCCAGCAGTGTCATTGGCGGGAGCTCCAATGAGCAGTTCTTC	CASSVIGGSSNEQFF
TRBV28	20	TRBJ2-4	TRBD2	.	TGTGCCAGCAGTACCCGGTGGGGACCGGGAGGGCCAGGGGCCAAAAACATTCAGTACTTC	CASSTRWGPGGPGAKNIQYF
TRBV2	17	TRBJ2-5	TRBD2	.	TGTGCCAGCAGTGCGCTCCCCGGGACTAGCGTACAAGAGACCCAGTACTTC	CASSALPGTSVQETQYF
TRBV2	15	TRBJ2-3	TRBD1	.	TGTGCCAGCTCCCCGGACAGGGTTGGCACAGATACGCAGTATTTT	CASSPDRVGTDTQYF
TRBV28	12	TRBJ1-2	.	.	TGTGCCAGCAGGGAGACGGGCTATGGCTACACCTTC	CASRETGYGYTF
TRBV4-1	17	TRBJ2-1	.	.	TGCGCCAGCAGCCCGGAACTGGGGACCAGCTCCTACAATGAGCAGTTCTTC	CASSPELGTSSYNEQFF
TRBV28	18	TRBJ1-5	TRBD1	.	TGTGCCAGCAGTTTGGGACAGGGGAAAACGATTAGCAATCAGCCCCAGCATTTT	CASSLGQGKTISNQPQHF
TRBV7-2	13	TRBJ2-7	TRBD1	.	TGTGCCAGCAGCCGGGGACAGGGTGGCGAGCAGTACTTC	CASSRGQGGEQYF
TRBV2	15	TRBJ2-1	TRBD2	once	TGTGCCAGCAGCCAAGGGCTAGCGGGAGTCTCGGAGCAGTTCTTC	CASSQGLAGVSEQFF
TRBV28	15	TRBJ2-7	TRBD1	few	TGTGCCAGCAGTACCCACCGGGACAGGGGCTACGAGCAGTACTTC	CASSTHRDRGYEQYF
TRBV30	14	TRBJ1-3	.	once	TGTGCCTGGAATGGGGGAAGCTCTGGAAACACCATATATTTT	CAWNGGSSGNTIYF
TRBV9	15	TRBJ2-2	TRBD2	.	TGTGCCAGCAGCGTTAGCGGGAGTCCGACCGGGGAGCTGTTTTTT	CASSVSGSPTGELFF
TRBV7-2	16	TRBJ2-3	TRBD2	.	TGTGCCAGCAGCTTAGGGGGACTAGCGGGAGCAGATACGCAGTATTTT	CASSLGGLAGADTQYF
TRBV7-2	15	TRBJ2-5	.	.	TGTGCCAGCAGCTTAGGGCACGGAAGGCAAGAGACCCAGTACTTC	CASSLGHGRQETQYF
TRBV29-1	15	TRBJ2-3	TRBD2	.	TGCAGCGCTCGAAGAACTAGCGGGAGGGGAGATACGCAGTATTTT	CSARRTSGRGDTQYF
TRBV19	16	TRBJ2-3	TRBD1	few	TGTGCCAGTAGTAGACGGACAGGGGGAGTAACAGATACGCAGTATTTT	CASSRRTGGVTDTQYF
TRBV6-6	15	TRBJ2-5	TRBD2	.	TGTGCCAGCAGTTTCCCGGGAGGGCTGCAAGAGACCCAGTACTTC	CASSFPGGLQETQYF
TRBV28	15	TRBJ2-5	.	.	TGTGCCAGCACCACGGCTACCGTTGGTAAAGAGACCCAGTACTTC	CASTTATVGKETQYF